This TCR beta chain was captured in a study of blood T cell repertoires in COVID-19. In the study overall: Acute and convalescent COVID-19 specimens originated in the United States, Italy and Spain. T cells, B-cell-depleted T cells, or PBMCs provided the cDNA or gDNA that served as material.

V was shortened by 6 bases and J by 5 bases, with 12 bases between the two germline ends. Germline loops: CDR1 SGHRS, CDR2 YFSETQ. This CDR3 is 13 amino acids long. How the authors handled the data: Amplification from reference gene primers served as the basis for estimated nucleated cell counts. Some clones are missing from TCRdb's copy, which holds only in-frame ones; the method was immunoSEQ multiplex PCR. That table supplies the V and J calls and clone size; D and trimming were determined from the DNA. Among 200,000 to 250,000 clones listed, approximately 83% were seen once. The sequenced sample was peripheral blood. This chain uses TRBV5-1 with TRBJ2-1; D unresolved. The source is a woman in her 30s who had recovered from COVID-19. As DNA, the CDR3 is TGCGCCAGCAACTTTTTTGAGAACAATGAGCAGTTCTTC. Its protein product is CASNFFENNEQFF.